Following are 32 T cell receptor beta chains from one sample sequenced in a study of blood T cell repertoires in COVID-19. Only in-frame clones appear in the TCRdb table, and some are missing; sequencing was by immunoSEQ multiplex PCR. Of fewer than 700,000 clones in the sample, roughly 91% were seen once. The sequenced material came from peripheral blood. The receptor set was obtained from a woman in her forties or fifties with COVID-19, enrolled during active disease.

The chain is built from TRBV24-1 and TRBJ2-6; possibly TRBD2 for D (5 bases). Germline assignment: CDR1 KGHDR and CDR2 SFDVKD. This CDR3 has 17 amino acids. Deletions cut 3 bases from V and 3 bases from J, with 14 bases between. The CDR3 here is CATSDRLDSGGANVLTF. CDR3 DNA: TGTGCCACCAGTGATCGACTGGACTCGGGTGGGGCCAACGTCCTGACTTTC.

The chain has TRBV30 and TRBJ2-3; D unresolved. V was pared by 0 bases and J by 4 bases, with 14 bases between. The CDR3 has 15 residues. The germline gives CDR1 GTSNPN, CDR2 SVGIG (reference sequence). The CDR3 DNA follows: TGTGCCTGGAGTGTACGGTTGCGGTGGCCAGATACGCAGTATTTT. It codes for CAWSVRLRWPDTQYF.

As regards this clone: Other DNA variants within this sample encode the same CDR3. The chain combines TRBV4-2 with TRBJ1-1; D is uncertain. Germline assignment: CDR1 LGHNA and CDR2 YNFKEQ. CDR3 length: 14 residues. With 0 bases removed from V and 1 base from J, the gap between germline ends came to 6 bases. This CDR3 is CASSQDRGNTEAFF. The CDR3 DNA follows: TGTGCCAGCAGCCAAGATAGAGGGAACACTGAAGCTTTCTTT.

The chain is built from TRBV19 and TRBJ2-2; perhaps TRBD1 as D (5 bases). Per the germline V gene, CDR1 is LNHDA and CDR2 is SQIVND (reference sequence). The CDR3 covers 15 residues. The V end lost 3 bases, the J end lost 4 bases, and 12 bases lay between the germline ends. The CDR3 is CASSMRKGRTGELFF. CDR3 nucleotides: TGTGCCAGTAGTATGAGGAAGGGGCGCACCGGGGAGCTGTTTTTT.

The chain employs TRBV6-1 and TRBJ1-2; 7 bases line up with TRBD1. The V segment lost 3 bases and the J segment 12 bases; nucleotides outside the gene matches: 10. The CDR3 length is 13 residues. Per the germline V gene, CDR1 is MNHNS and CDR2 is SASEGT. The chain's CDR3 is CASSDRTGGEDTF. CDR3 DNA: TGTGCCAGCAGTGACCGGACAGGTGGGGAAGACACCTTC.

The CDR3 nucleotides read TGCAGTGCTTGGACAGGGTATGGCTACACCTTC. Its protein is CSAWTGYGYTF. The rearrangement joins TRBV20-1 to TRBJ1-2; TRBD1 aligns across 8 bases. With 5 bases clipped from V and 5 bases from J, the junction kept 1 base outside the gene matches. The CDR3 is made up of 11 amino acids. In germline, CDR1 is DFQATT, CDR2 SNEGSKA (reference sequence).

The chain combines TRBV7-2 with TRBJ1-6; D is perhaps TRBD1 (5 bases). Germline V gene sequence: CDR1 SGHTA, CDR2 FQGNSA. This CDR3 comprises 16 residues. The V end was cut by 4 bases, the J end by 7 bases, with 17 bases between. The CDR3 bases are TGTGCCAGCAGCTCCCCGGTGACAGCGCTGAATTCACCCCTCCACTTT. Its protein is CASSSPVTALNSPLHF.

CDR3 in amino acids: CASSPGIGYNEQFF. In nucleotides, the CDR3 is TGTGCCAGTAGTCCGGGGATCGGCTACAATGAGCAGTTCTTC. This chain connects TRBV19 to TRBJ2-1; D is perhaps TRBD2 (5 bases). Germline-derived CDR1 and CDR2 are LNHDA and SQIVND (reference sequence). V was cut by 5 bases and J by 3 bases, with 11 bases left in between. This CDR3 has 14 residues.

The CDR3 protein is CASSRTGQGYGYTF. The CDR3 region has the DNA TGTGCCAGCAGCCGTACGGGACAGGGCTACGGCTACACCTTC. The chain has TRBV7-3 and TRBJ1-2; TRBD1 matches 9 bases. V lost 5 bases and J lost 8; bases outside the gene matches: 9. The germline gives CDR1 SGHTA, CDR2 FQGTGA. The CDR3 runs to 14 residues. Supplemented by reference TRBV7-3 and TRBJ1-2, the full variable domain reads GAGVSQTPSNKVTEKGKYVELRCDPISGHTALYWYRQSLGQGPEFLIYFQGTGAADDSGLPNDRFFAVRPEGSVSTLKIQRTERGDSAVYLCASSRTGQGYGYTFGSGTRLTVV.

The CDR3 nucleotides read TGCAGCGTCCGAACAGGGGATTACACTGAAGCTTTCTTT. Its protein is CSVRTGDYTEAFF. The chain links TRBV29-1 to TRBJ1-1; 7 positions match TRBD1. The CDR3 covers 13 residues. CDR1 is SQVTM and CDR2 is ANQGSEA in the germline V gene. The V and J ends lost 6 bases and 3 bases, in that order; junction bases with no gene match: 7.

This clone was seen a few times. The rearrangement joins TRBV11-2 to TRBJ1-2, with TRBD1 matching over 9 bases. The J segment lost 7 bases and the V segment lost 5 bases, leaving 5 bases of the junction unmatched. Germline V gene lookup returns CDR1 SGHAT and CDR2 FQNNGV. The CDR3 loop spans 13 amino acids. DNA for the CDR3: TGTGCCAGCAGCCACGGGACAGGGTTTGGCTACACCTTC. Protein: CASSHGTGFGYTF.

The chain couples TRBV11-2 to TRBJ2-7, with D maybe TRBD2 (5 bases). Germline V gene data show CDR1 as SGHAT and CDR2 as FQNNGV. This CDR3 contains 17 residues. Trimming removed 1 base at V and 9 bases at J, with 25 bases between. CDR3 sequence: CASSLGPAAAQRAGQYF. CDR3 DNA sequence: TGTGCCAGCAGCTTAGGGCCGGCGGCAGCTCAAAGGGCGGGGCAGTACTTC.

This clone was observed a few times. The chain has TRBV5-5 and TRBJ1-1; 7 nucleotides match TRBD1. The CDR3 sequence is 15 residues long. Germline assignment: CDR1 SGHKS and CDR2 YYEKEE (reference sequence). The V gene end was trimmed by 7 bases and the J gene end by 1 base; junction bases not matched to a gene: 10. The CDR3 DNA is TGTGCCAGCTCCTTTTTAGGACAGGCGAACACTGAAGCTTTCTTT. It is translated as CASSFLGQANTEAFF.

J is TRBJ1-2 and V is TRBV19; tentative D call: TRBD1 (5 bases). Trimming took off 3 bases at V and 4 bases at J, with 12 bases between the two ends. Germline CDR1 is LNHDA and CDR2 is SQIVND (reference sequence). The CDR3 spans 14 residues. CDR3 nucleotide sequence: TGTGCCAGTAGTATCGGGCAGGGATCCTATGGCTACACCTTC. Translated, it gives CASSIGQGSYGYTF.

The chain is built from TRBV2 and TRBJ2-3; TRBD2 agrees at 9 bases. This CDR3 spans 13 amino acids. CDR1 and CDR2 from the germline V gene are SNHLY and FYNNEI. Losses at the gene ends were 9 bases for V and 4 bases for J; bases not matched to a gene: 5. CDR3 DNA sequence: TGTGCCAGTTATAGCGGGGGCGCAGATACGCAGTATTTT. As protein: CASYSGGADTQYF.

The CDR3 DNA follows: TGTGCCAGCAGCCAAGGGGGGCTCGATATTCAGTACTTC. Translating it yields CASSQGGLDIQYF. The V and J genes are TRBV4-2 and TRBJ2-4; weak D call: TRBD1 (6 bases). Germline-derived CDR1 and CDR2 are LGHNA and YNFKEQ. V gave up 1 base and J gave up 10 bases, with 11 bases separating them. The CDR3 spans 13 residues.

CDR3 coding DNA: TGTGCCAGCAGGAGGAGTGGGGCAGTGTCGTACTACGAGCAGTACTTC. It translates to CASRRSGAVSYYEQYF. This chain connects TRBV28 to TRBJ2-7; D perhaps matches TRBD1 (5 bases). Germline CDR1 reads MDHEN; CDR2 reads SYDVKM. Trimming shortened V by 6 bases and J by 3 bases, and 21 bases separated the two germline ends. The CDR3 covers 16 residues.

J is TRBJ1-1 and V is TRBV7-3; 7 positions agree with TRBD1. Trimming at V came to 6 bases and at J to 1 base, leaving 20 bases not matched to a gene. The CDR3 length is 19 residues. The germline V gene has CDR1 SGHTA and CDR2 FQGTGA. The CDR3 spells CASRPGTALETAPNTEAFF. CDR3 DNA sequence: TGTGCCAGCAGGCCCGGGACAGCCTTGGAGACGGCCCCGAACACTGAAGCTTTCTTT. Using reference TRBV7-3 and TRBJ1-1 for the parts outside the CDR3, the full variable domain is GAGVSQTPSNKVTEKGKYVELRCDPISGHTALYWYRQSLGQGPEFLIYFQGTGAADDSGLPNDRFFAVRPEGSVSTLKIQRTERGDSAVYLCASRPGTALETAPNTEAFFGQGTRLTVV.

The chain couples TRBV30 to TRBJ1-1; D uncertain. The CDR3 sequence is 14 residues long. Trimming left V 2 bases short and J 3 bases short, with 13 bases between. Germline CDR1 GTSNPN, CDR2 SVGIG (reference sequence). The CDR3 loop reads CAWSLGRVDTEAFF. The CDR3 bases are TGTGCCTGGAGTCTCGGGAGGGTTGACACTGAAGCTTTCTTT. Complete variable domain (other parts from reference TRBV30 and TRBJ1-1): SQTIHQWPATLVQPVGSPLSLECTVEGTSNPNLYWYRQAAGRGLQLLFYSVGIGQISSEVPQNLSASRPQDRQFILSSKKLLLSDSGFYLCAWSLGRVDTEAFFGQGTRLTVV.

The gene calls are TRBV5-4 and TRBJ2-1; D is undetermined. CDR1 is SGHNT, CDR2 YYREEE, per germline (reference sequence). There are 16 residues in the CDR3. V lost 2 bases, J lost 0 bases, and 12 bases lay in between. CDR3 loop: CASSLSQWSSYNEQFF. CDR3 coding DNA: TGTGCCAGCAGCTTAAGTCAGTGGAGCTCCTACAATGAGCAGTTCTTC.

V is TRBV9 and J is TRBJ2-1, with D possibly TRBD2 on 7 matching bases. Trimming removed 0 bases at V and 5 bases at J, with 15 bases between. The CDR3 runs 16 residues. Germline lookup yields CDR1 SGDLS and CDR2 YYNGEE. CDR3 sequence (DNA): TGTGCCAGCAGCGTAGGTGGCGGGGGCCCCAACAATGAGCAGTTCTTC. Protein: CASSVGGGGPNNEQFF.

CDR3 nucleotides: TGTGCCAGTAGTGACTCCGGGACACTTAACTATGGCTACACCTTC. This gives the protein CASSDSGTLNYGYTF. V is TRBV19 and J is TRBJ1-2, with D possibly TRBD1 on 6 matching bases. The V gene's germline CDR1 is LNHDA and CDR2 SQIVND (reference sequence). The V gene lost 5 bases and the J gene lost 1 base, with 14 bases spanning the gap. CDR3 length equals 15 residues.

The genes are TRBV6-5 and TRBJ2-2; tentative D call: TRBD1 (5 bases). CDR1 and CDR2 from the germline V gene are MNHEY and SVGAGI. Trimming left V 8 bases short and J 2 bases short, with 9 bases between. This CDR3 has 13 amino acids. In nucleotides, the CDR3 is TGTGCCAGCGGTACAGGAAACACCGGGGAGCTGTTTTTT. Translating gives CASGTGNTGELFF.

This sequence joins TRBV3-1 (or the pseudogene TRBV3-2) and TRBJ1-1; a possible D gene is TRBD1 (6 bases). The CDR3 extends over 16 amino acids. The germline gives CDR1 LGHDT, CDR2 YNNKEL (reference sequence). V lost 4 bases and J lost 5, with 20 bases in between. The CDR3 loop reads CASSPLVGLGGTEAFF. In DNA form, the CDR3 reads TGTGCCAGCAGCCCCCTTGTCGGGTTAGGGGGTACTGAAGCTTTCTTT.

CDR3 nucleotides: TGTGCCAGCAGCTTGACTAAACTAGCAACCGGGGAGCTGTTTTTT. Amino acids: CASSLTKLATGELFF. The chain couples TRBV5-6 to TRBJ2-2; D may be TRBD2 (6 bases). V lost 1 base to trimming and J lost 5 bases, with 12 bases between them. Germline CDR1 reads SGHDT; CDR2 reads YYEEEE. The CDR3 runs 15 residues.

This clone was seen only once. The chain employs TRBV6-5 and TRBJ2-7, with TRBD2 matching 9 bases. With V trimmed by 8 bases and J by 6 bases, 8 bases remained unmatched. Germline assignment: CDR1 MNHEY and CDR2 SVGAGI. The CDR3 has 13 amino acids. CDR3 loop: CASGLGLASEQYF. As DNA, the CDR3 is TGTGCCAGCGGCCTGGGACTAGCCTCCGAGCAGTACTTC.

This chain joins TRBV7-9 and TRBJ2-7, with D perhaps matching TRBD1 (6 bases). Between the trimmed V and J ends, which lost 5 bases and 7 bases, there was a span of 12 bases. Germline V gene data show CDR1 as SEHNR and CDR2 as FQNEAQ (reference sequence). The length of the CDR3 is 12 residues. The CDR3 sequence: CASSLQGEEQYF. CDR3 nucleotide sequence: TGTGCCAGCAGCCTACAGGGCGAGGAGCAGTACTTC.

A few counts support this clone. CDR3 bases: TGTGCCAGCAGTCCCCGGACAGGATTAGATGAAGCTTTCTTT. Protein: CASSPRTGLDEAFF. The V gene is TRBV2, the J gene TRBJ1-1; 7 positions agree with TRBD1. The CDR3 consists of 14 residues. Germline CDR1 is SNHLY and CDR2 is FYNNEI. The junction had 10 bases not matched to a gene; V was cut back by 5 bases and J by 7 bases.

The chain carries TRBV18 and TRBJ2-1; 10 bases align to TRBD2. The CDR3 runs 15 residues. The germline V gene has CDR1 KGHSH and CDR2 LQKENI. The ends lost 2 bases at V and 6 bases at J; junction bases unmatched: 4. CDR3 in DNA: TGTGCCAGCTCACCAAGCGGGGGGGCCTTCAATGAGCAGTTCTTC. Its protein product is CASSPSGGAFNEQFF.

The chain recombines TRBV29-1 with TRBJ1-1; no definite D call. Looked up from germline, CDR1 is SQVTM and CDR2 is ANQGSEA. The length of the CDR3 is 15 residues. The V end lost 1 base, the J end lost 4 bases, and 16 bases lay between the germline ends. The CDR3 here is CSVEGRGTGFTEAFF. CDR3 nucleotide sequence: TGCAGCGTTGAAGGACGGGGTACGGGGTTCACTGAAGCTTTCTTT.

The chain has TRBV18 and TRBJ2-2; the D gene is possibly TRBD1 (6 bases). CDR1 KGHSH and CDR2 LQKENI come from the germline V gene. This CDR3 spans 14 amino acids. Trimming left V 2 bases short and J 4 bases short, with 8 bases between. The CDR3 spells CASSPDRRTGELFF. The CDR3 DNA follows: TGTGCCAGCTCACCAGACAGGCGCACCGGGGAGCTGTTTTTT.

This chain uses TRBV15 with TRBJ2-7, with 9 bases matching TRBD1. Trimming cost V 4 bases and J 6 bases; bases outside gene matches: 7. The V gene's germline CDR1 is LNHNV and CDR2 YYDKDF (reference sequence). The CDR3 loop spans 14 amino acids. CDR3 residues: CATSTRQGEVEQYF. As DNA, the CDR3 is TGTGCCACCAGCACTCGACAGGGGGAGGTCGAGCAGTACTTC.